This T cell receptor (beta chain) comes out of a study of T cell responses to AZD1222 COVID-19 vaccine. Findings and caveats of the study: Donors were mostly white British, more females; clonal diversity possibly underestimated.

Produced via immunoSEQ multiplex PCR; TCRdb's table is partial and in-frame only. The sample shows around 140,000 clones, approximately 92% of them seen only once. The table lists this clone with a few counts. Its antigen is unknown. CDR1 is MNHEY, CDR2 SVGAGI, per germline. With V trimmed by 6 bases and J by 2 bases, 3 bases remained unmatched. CDR3 length: 13 amino acids. The receptor was isolated from an adult in good health. The J gene is TRBJ1-1, the V gene TRBV6-5; 7 positions agree with TRBD1. This specimen consisted of peripheral blood, obtained on day 0 of AZD1222 vaccination. CDR3 bases: TGTGCCAGCAGGAGACAGGGAAACACTGAAGCTTTCTTT. Residues: CASRRQGNTEAFF.